The sequence of this TCR beta chain was determined in a study of blood T cell repertoires in COVID-19. Germline values: CDR1 SGHNT, CDR2 YYREEE (reference sequence). The CDR3 consists of 16 residues. With V trimmed by 0 bases and J by 0 bases, 5 bases remained unmatched. TCRdb's table, derived via immunoSEQ multiplex PCR, lists solely in-frame clones and lacks some. The table lists more than 300,000 clones, about 90% of them singletons. The chain employs TRBV5-4 and TRBJ1-2; 7 positions match TRBD1. The clonotype originates from a woman under 40 with COVID-19, enrolled during active disease. Material: peripheral blood. The DNA of the CDR3 is TGTGCCAGCAGCTTGGGTGGGACAGCCTCTAACTATGGCTACACCTTC. It codes for CASSLGGTASNYGYTF.